A single sample gave rise to the 3 T cell receptor beta chains below, sequenced in a study of T cell responses to AZD1222 COVID-19 vaccine. Libraries were prepared by immunoSEQ multiplex PCR; TCRdb keeps only in-frame clonotypes and omits some of them. Among about 100,000 clones, approximately 93% were seen once, and the ten largest hold 6.5% to 10%. This material consisted of peripheral blood, taken 28 days after the second AZD1222 dose. These receptors were taken from an adult who received the AZD1222 COVID-19 vaccine.

The V and J genes are TRBV6-1 and TRBJ2-7, with D tentatively TRBD2 (5 bases). Trimming took off 1 base at V and 2 bases at J, with 6 bases between the two ends. CDR1 is MNHNS, CDR2 SASEGT, per germline. CDR3 length equals 13 residues. The CDR3 bases are TGTGCCAGCAGTGAAGGGCGGGCCTACGAGCAGTACTTC. This codes for CASSEGRAYEQYF.

The V gene is TRBV11-3, the J gene TRBJ2-7; no clear D gene. The CDR3 totals 14 residues. V lost 1 base, J lost 6 bases, and 13 bases lay in between. Germline CDR1 and CDR2: SGHNT and YENEEA. CDR3 amino acids: CASSLGGLSREQYF. The DNA for the CDR3 is TGTGCCAGCAGCTTAGGAGGTTTGAGTCGCGAGCAGTACTTC.

The chain uses TRBV6-2 or TRBV6-3 and TRBJ2-3; D is unresolved. The CDR3 has 14 residues. Looked up from germline, CDR1 is MNHEY and CDR2 is SVGEGT. V lost 2 bases and J lost 4, with 10 bases in between. CDR3 protein: CASSYGNSADTQYF. CDR3 DNA: TGTGCCAGCAGTTACGGGAACAGCGCAGATACGCAGTATTTT.